The text below deals with one TCR beta chain. The antigen remains undetermined. The protocol was immunoSEQ multiplex PCR, while the TCRdb copy is restricted to in-frame clones and leaves out a portion. The table has 85,000 to 95,000 clones, around nine tenths seen once; the top ten hold 2.6%. This sample is drawn from a study of OX40 agonist ivuxolimab in advanced cancers. The wider study: The study reported partial responses in three patients: one hepatocellular carcinoma, two cutaneous melanoma. Study observations and caveats: The antigens recognized by the expanded peripheral T cells, that is their antigen specificity, were not determined.

Trimming stripped 5 bases from V and 0 bases from J, with 9 bases between. Germline loops: CDR1 SGHAT, CDR2 FQNNGV. The CDR3 totals 14 residues. This TCR was recovered from an adult with an advanced solid tumor such as melanoma, head and neck, liver or kidney cancer. The chain is built from TRBV11-2 and TRBJ2-3, with D hard to call. The source material was CD4+ or CD8+ T cells sorted from blood, sampled in a trial of the OX40 agonist ivuxolimab. The CDR3 region has the DNA TGTGCCAGCAGCCGAAGTCTAAGCACAGATACGCAGTATTTT. It specifies CASSRSLSTDTQYF.